This record concerns one TCR beta chain sequence. Germline V gives CDR1 LGHNA, CDR2 YSLEER. Trimming at V came to 4 bases and at J to 4 bases, leaving 9 bases not matched to a gene. The CDR3 length is 16 residues. This record comes from a study of blood T cell repertoires in COVID-19. Study overall: The samples span acute and convalescent COVID-19 from the United States, Italy and Spain.

As handled by the study authors: Estimated nucleated cell counts came from reference gene primer amplification. The table came from immunoSEQ multiplex PCR; TCRdb's copy has only in-frame clones and leaves some out. V and J calls and clone size come straight from that table; D and trimming were deduced from the DNA. The data hold 150,000 to 200,000 clones, with about 85% observed a single time. V and J are TRBV4-3 and TRBJ2-2; TRBD2 matches at 7 bases. The clonotype comes from a human donor with acute or convalescent COVID-19. The donor label of this sample is uncertain. Material for sequencing was peripheral blood. CDR3: CASSRHREAATGELFF. The CDR3 nucleotides read TGCGCCAGCAGCCGACACCGGGAGGCAGCCACCGGGGAGCTGTTTTTT.